This is a list of T cell receptor beta chains from one sample in a study of T-cell reconstitution after alpha-beta-depleted transplantation in children. TCRdb reanalysed the PCR reads using MiXCR and keeps one entry per CDR3 protein. Here the sample spans approximately 400,000 distinct CDR3 sequences, under 13% being singletons. The source material was PBMCs from the stem cell graft donor, sampled from the stem cell graft. All receptors come from a human donor who donated a stem cell graft to a child with acute myeloid leukemia. Each CDR3 is given with its conserved first and last residue. The D gene is left open where the match is weak. Clone size is shown for a subset of rows, as once, few, many or a class of expanded clone.

d_call: -
v_call: TRBV15
clone_size: many
j_call: TRBJ1-1
cdr3_nt: TGTGCCACCAGCGTTAGCAGGATGAACACTGAAGCTTTCTTT
cdr3_aa: CATSVSRMNTEAFF

d_call: -
v_call: TRBV4-3
clone_size: many
j_call: TRBJ1-5
cdr3_nt: TGCGCCAGCAGCCAAGATACTAATAATCAGCCCCAGCATTTT
cdr3_aa: CASSQDTNNQPQHF

d_call: TRBD1
v_call: TRBV12-3/TRBV12-4
clone_size: -
j_call: TRBJ2-1
cdr3_nt: TGTGCCAGCAGGCAGACAGGGGGATCCGGTGAGCAGTTCTTC
cdr3_aa: CASRQTGGSGEQFF

d_call: -
v_call: TRBV20-1
clone_size: -
j_call: TRBJ2-1
cdr3_nt: TGCAGTGCCCCTCGTGGGGTAGAGCAGTTCTTC
cdr3_aa: CSAPRGVEQFF

d_call: -
v_call: TRBV27
clone_size: few
j_call: TRBJ2-6
cdr3_nt: TGTGCCAGCAGTTTAAAGGCCGGGGGTTTTTCTGGGGCCAACGTCCTGACTTTC
cdr3_aa: CASSLKAGGFSGANVLTF

d_call: -
v_call: TRBV12-3/TRBV12-4
clone_size: -
j_call: TRBJ1-6
cdr3_nt: TGTGCCAGCAGTTGGGGCAGGGATTCACCCCTCCACTTT
cdr3_aa: CASSWGRDSPLHF

d_call: -
v_call: TRBV25-1
clone_size: few
j_call: TRBJ2-2
cdr3_nt: TGTGCCAGCAGTGAGGGCGCCAACCCCTGGAACACCGGGGAGCTGTTTTTT
cdr3_aa: CASSEGANPWNTGELFF

d_call: -
v_call: TRBV5-1
clone_size: -
j_call: TRBJ1-1
cdr3_nt: TGCGCCAGCAGCTCGCAGGGGTCAGGGAACACTGAAGCTTTCTTT
cdr3_aa: CASSSQGSGNTEAFF

d_call: -
v_call: TRBV10-2
clone_size: many
j_call: TRBJ1-3
cdr3_nt: TGCGCCAGCAGTCTGGGGAGGTCTGGAAACACCATATATTTT
cdr3_aa: CASSLGRSGNTIYF

d_call: -
v_call: TRBV20-1
clone_size: -
j_call: TRBJ2-5
cdr3_nt: TGCAGTGCTAGATTGGGACACAGGGAGACCCAGTACTTC
cdr3_aa: CSARLGHRETQYF

d_call: TRBD1
v_call: TRBV20-1
clone_size: -
j_call: TRBJ1-6
cdr3_nt: TGCAGTGCTCCCAACAGGGGGACGGAATCACCCCTCCACTTT
cdr3_aa: CSAPNRGTESPLHF

d_call: TRBD2
v_call: TRBV6-4
clone_size: -
j_call: TRBJ2-1
cdr3_nt: TGTGCCAGCAGTGACTCTGCGGGAGGGGTCAATGAGCAGTTCTTC
cdr3_aa: CASSDSAGGVNEQFF

d_call: -
v_call: TRBV5-1
clone_size: few
j_call: TRBJ2-3
cdr3_nt: TGCGCCAGCAGGGCCCTCGGGGACCTCACAGATACGCAGTATTTT
cdr3_aa: CASRALGDLTDTQYF

d_call: -
v_call: TRBV20-1
clone_size: -
j_call: TRBJ1-1
cdr3_nt: TGCAGTGGTACATCAGGCACTGAAGCTTTCTTT
cdr3_aa: CSGTSGTEAFF

d_call: TRBD1
v_call: TRBV29-1
clone_size: many
j_call: TRBJ2-5
cdr3_nt: TGCAGCGTTGGAAGGGGGCTGGGATCACGCCAAGAGACCCAGTACTTC
cdr3_aa: CSVGRGLGSRQETQYF

d_call: TRBD2
v_call: TRBV5-1
clone_size: few
j_call: TRBJ2-7
cdr3_nt: TGCGCCAGCAGCTTGGTTCGGGGGGCCTACGAGCAGTACTTC
cdr3_aa: CASSLVRGAYEQYF

d_call: -
v_call: TRBV14
clone_size: few
j_call: TRBJ2-3
cdr3_nt: TGTGCCAGCAGCCAAGATGGGCTGAGGGATACGCAGTATTTT
cdr3_aa: CASSQDGLRDTQYF

d_call: -
v_call: TRBV9
clone_size: -
j_call: TRBJ1-3
cdr3_nt: TGTGCCAGCAGCGTATCTCAGGTCAGCTCTGGAAACACCATATATTTT
cdr3_aa: CASSVSQVSSGNTIYF

d_call: TRBD1
v_call: TRBV6-5
clone_size: many
j_call: TRBJ2-7
cdr3_nt: TGTGCCAGCAACCGGGACAGGGGGAGATACGAGCAGTACTTC
cdr3_aa: CASNRDRGRYEQYF

d_call: TRBD2
v_call: TRBV20-1
clone_size: -
j_call: TRBJ2-5
cdr3_nt: TGCAGTGCCACCAGACTAGCGGGAGGGAGGTTAGAGACCGAGTACTTC
cdr3_aa: CSATRLAGGRLETEYF

d_call: -
v_call: TRBV20-1
clone_size: many
j_call: TRBJ2-4
cdr3_nt: TGCAGTGCCCCCCATTTAGCCGCGGCCAAAAACATTCAGTACTTC
cdr3_aa: CSAPHLAAAKNIQYF

d_call: -
v_call: TRBV5-1
clone_size: few
j_call: TRBJ2-3
cdr3_nt: TGCGCCAGCAGCTTTGGCGGAAGGGGGGGCACAGATACGCAGTATTTT
cdr3_aa: CASSFGGRGGTDTQYF

d_call: -
v_call: TRBV7-2
clone_size: many
j_call: TRBJ1-6
cdr3_nt: TGTGCCAGCAGCTCAGCCATCCTAAACTATAATTCACCCCTCCACTTT
cdr3_aa: CASSSAILNYNSPLHF

d_call: TRBD2
v_call: TRBV12-3/TRBV12-4
clone_size: few
j_call: TRBJ2-3
cdr3_nt: TGTGCCAGCAGTTTCCGGACTAGCGGGAGTGGGGATACGCAGTATTTT
cdr3_aa: CASSFRTSGSGDTQYF

d_call: TRBD2
v_call: TRBV7-2
clone_size: -
j_call: TRBJ2-3
cdr3_nt: TGTGCCAGCAGCTTAAGCGGGAGGGGAGATACGCAGTATTTT
cdr3_aa: CASSLSGRGDTQYF

d_call: TRBD1
v_call: TRBV7-6
clone_size: -
j_call: TRBJ2-7
cdr3_nt: TGTGCCAGCAGCACCAAGACAGGGTCCGAGCAGTACTTC
cdr3_aa: CASSTKTGSEQYF

d_call: -
v_call: TRBV11-2
clone_size: -
j_call: TRBJ1-6
cdr3_nt: TGTGCCAGCAGCTTAGAGGTTACGACCGTACAGAGCGCGAATTCACCCCTCCACTTT
cdr3_aa: CASSLEVTTVQSANSPLHF

d_call: -
v_call: TRBV7-9
clone_size: many
j_call: TRBJ2-5
cdr3_nt: TGTGCCAGCAGCAGGGGGGGCGGGACCGAGACCCAGTACTTC
cdr3_aa: CASSRGGGTETQYF

d_call: -
v_call: TRBV5-1
clone_size: few
j_call: TRBJ2-1
cdr3_nt: TGCGCCAGCAGCTCCCGAGGACCCCACTCCTACAATGAGCAGTTCTTC
cdr3_aa: CASSSRGPHSYNEQFF

d_call: -
v_call: TRBV9
clone_size: few
j_call: TRBJ2-5
cdr3_nt: TGTGCCAGCAGCGCGTGGGGTACAGAGACCCAGTACTTC
cdr3_aa: CASSAWGTETQYF

d_call: -
v_call: TRBV20-1
clone_size: few
j_call: TRBJ1-1
cdr3_nt: TGCAGTGCCGCCGGGACGGTCACTGAAGCTTTCTTT
cdr3_aa: CSAAGTVTEAFF

d_call: TRBD1
v_call: TRBV6-2/TRBV6-3
clone_size: -
j_call: TRBJ2-1
cdr3_nt: TGTGCCAGCCGGGACAGGCGTCATGAGCAGTTCTTC
cdr3_aa: CASRDRRHEQFF

d_call: -
v_call: TRBV20-1
clone_size: many
j_call: TRBJ2-1
cdr3_nt: TGCAGTGCTAGAGCCTCAACTAGTTTTGAGCAGTTCTTC
cdr3_aa: CSARASTSFEQFF

d_call: TRBD2
v_call: TRBV29-1
clone_size: once
j_call: TRBJ2-5
cdr3_nt: TGCAGCGTTGAGTGGAGCGCTAGCGGGGGGGCCCGGTGGTTGACCCAGTACTTC
cdr3_aa: CSVEWSASGGARWLTQYF

d_call: -
v_call: TRBV9
clone_size: few
j_call: TRBJ1-2
cdr3_nt: TGTGCCAGCAGCGGACCTCTGATGGGGGCTGACTATGGCTACACCTTC
cdr3_aa: CASSGPLMGADYGYTF

d_call: TRBD2
v_call: TRBV7-9
clone_size: many
j_call: TRBJ2-1
cdr3_nt: TGTGCCAGCAGCACGGGACTAGCGGGAGACTCTGATGAGCAGTTCTTC
cdr3_aa: CASSTGLAGDSDEQFF

d_call: TRBD1
v_call: TRBV25-1
clone_size: -
j_call: TRBJ1-2
cdr3_nt: TGTGCCAGCTTGGGGGGTTTGACAGGGGGCCTTTTGAACTATGGCTACACCTTC
cdr3_aa: CASLGGLTGGLLNYGYTF

d_call: -
v_call: TRBV11-2
clone_size: few
j_call: TRBJ2-6
cdr3_nt: TGTGCCAGCAGCACCGATGGGGGGGGGGCCAACGTCCTGACTTTC
cdr3_aa: CASSTDGGGANVLTF

d_call: -
v_call: TRBV5-5
clone_size: -
j_call: TRBJ1-1
cdr3_nt: TGTGCCAGCAGCCACCCATCCGAGGCCGAAGCTTTCTTT
cdr3_aa: CASSHPSEAEAFF

d_call: -
v_call: TRBV29-1
clone_size: -
j_call: TRBJ2-5
cdr3_nt: TGCAGCGTTGAAGATCCTCCAGGGGCAGAGACCCAGTACTTC
cdr3_aa: CSVEDPPGAETQYF

d_call: -
v_call: TRBV5-1
clone_size: -
j_call: TRBJ2-2
cdr3_nt: TGCGCCAGCAGCCGCCGACAGCAACTGAACACCGGGGAGCTGTTTTTT
cdr3_aa: CASSRRQQLNTGELFF

d_call: -
v_call: TRBV5-1
clone_size: many
j_call: TRBJ2-3
cdr3_nt: TGCGCCAGCAGCCCACGAGGTGGTAGCACAGATACGCAGTATTTT
cdr3_aa: CASSPRGGSTDTQYF

d_call: -
v_call: TRBV12-3/TRBV12-4
clone_size: -
j_call: TRBJ1-1
cdr3_nt: TGTGCCAGCAGTCAACCGGAGAGTGAAGCTTTCTTT
cdr3_aa: CASSQPESEAFF